Below are 5 T cell receptor beta chains sequenced from a single sample in a study of T cell responses to AZD1222 COVID-19 vaccine. TCRdb keeps only in-frame clones here, not all; method: immunoSEQ multiplex PCR. The table shows approximately 140,000 clones, with around 90% occurring only once. The starting material was peripheral blood, obtained 28 days after the second AZD1222 dose. These receptors were collected from an adult who received the AZD1222 COVID-19 vaccine.

The rearrangement links TRBV10-3 to TRBJ2-1; D is perhaps TRBD2 (6 bases). V lost 6 bases and J lost 5, with 14 bases in between. Germline V gene sequence: CDR1 ENHRY, CDR2 SYGVKD. This CDR3 region has 14 residues. CDR3: CAIRSGTGDNEQFF. CDR3 in DNA: TGTGCCATCAGATCCGGGACTGGCGACAATGAGCAGTTCTTC.

This chain joins TRBV27 and TRBJ1-5; D not certain. There are 15 residues in the CDR3. Trimming left V 6 bases short and J 2 bases short, with 14 bases between. From germline, CDR1 is MNHEY and CDR2 SMNVEV (reference sequence). CDR3 nucleotides: TGTGCCAGCAGGCCTAATCAGCGGGGCAATCAGCCCCAGCATTTT. The encoded protein is CASRPNQRGNQPQHF.

The chain links TRBV20-1 to TRBJ2-1; the D is unclear. The CDR3 is made up of 11 amino acids. V was trimmed by 0 bases and J by 7 bases, leaving 4 bases between them. The germline V gene encodes CDR1 DFQATT and CDR2 SNEGSKA (reference sequence). CDR3 sequence (DNA): TGCAGTGCTAGAGAAGAGAATGAGCAGTTCTTC. This translates into CSAREENEQFF.

V and J are TRBV10-3 and TRBJ2-7; 12 bases are a match to TRBD2. V was clipped by 4 bases and J by 3 bases; unmatched bases: 10. The CDR3 extends over 17 amino acids. Germline V CDR1 and CDR2: ENHRY, SYGVKD. DNA for the CDR3: TGTGCCATCAGTGGGACTAGCGGGGCCGAGGGGCTCTACGAGCAGTACTTC. Residues: CAISGTSGAEGLYEQYF.

The chain combines TRBV12-5 with TRBJ1-2; maybe TRBD1 (5 bases). Deletions cut 0 bases from V and 5 bases from J, with 19 bases between. Germline V gene lookup returns CDR1 LGHNT and CDR2 FRNRAP. The CDR3 runs 17 residues. CDR3 loop: CASGLVVGDGHPYGYTF. In nucleotides, the CDR3 is TGTGCTAGTGGTTTGGTCGTAGGGGACGGCCATCCTTATGGCTACACCTTC.